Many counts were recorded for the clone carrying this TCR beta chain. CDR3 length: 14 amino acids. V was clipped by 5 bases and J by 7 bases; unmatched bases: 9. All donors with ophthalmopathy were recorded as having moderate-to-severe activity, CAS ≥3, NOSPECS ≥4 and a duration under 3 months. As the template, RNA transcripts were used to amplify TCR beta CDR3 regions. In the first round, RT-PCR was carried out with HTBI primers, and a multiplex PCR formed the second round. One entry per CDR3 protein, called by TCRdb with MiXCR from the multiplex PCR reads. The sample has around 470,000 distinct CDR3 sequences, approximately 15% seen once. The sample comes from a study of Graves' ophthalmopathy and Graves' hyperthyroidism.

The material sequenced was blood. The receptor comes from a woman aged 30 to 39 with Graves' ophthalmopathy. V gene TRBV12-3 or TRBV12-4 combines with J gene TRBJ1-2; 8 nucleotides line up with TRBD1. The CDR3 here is CASSLQGGEGGYTF. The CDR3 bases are TGTGCCAGCAGTCTACAGGGGGGAGAGGGTGGCTACACCTTC.